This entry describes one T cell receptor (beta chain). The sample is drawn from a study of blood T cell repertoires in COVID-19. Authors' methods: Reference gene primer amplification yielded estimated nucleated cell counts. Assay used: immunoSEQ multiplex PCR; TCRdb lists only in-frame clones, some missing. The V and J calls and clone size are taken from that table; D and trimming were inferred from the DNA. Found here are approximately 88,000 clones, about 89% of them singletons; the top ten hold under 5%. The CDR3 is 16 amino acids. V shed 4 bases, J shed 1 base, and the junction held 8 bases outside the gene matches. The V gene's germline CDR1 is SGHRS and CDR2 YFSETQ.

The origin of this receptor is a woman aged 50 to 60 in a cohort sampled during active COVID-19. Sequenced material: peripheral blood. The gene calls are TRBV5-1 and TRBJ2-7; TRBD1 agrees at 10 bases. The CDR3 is CASSTSGTGDSYEQYF. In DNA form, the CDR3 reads TGCGCCAGCAGCACATCTGGGACAGGGGATTCCTACGAGCAGTACTTC. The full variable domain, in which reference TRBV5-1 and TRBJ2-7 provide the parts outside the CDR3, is KAGVTQTPRYLIKTRGQQVTLSCSPISGHRSVSWYQQTPGQGLQFLFEYFSETQRNKGNFPGRFSGRQFSNSRSEMNVSTLELGDSALYLCASSTSGTGDSYEQYFGPGTRLTVT.